The 9 T cell receptor beta chains below were found in one sample sequenced in a study of Ad26.COV2.S vaccination and SARS-CoV-2 variants. Treatment meaning: about 20 received Ad26.COV2.S at low or high dose, single or two shots; roughly five received placebo; per-sample allocation not given. Specimen acquisition occurred on day 63 following the initial vaccine or placebo injection. Clones were sequenced by immunoSEQ multiplex PCR, and TCRdb holds only the in-frame ones, with some missing. The data contain about 400,000 clones, around nine tenths of them seen just once; the ten biggest clones take up 1.5% to 2%. The sequences come from peripheral blood, collected in a trial of Ad26.COV2.S vaccine versus placebo. These receptors all come from a person aged 18-60 years who received the Ad26.COV2.S COVID-19 vaccine or a placebo.

On this clone: A read error may explain this, as a much larger clone is one base away. Other nucleotide sequences in the sample specify the same CDR3. The chain couples TRBV24-1 to TRBJ2-5; D is unresolved. The CDR3 extends over 12 amino acids. Germline-derived CDR1 and CDR2 are KGHDR and SFDVKD. The V gene lost 0 bases and the J gene lost 2 bases, with 0 bases spanning the gap. Here the CDR3 reads CATSDLQETQYF. The CDR3 bases are TGTGCCACCAGTGATTTGCAAGAGACCCAGTACTTC.

The rearrangement uses TRBV4-3 and TRBJ2-7, with D tentatively TRBD2 (5 bases). Germline V gives CDR1 LGHNA, CDR2 YSLEER. This CDR3 spans 16 amino acids. Trimming pared 0 bases from V and 4 bases from J, leaving 16 bases between. CDR3 sequence reads: CASSQDRRALAYEQYF. The DNA for the CDR3 is TGCGCCAGCAGCCAAGATCGGCGGGCGCTGGCATACGAGCAGTACTTC.

The chain has TRBV9 and TRBJ1-2, with D unclear. This CDR3 comprises 14 residues. V was shortened by 4 bases and J by 8 bases, with 18 bases between the two germline ends. Germline CDR1 is SGDLS and CDR2 is YYNGEE. This CDR3 reads CASSPQGEGGGYTF. The CDR3 nucleotides are TGTGCCAGCAGCCCCCAAGGCGAGGGAGGAGGCTACACCTTC.

The chain couples TRBV19 to TRBJ2-7, with D unclear. CDR3 length: 13 residues. V was shortened by 5 bases and J by 4 bases, with 12 bases between the two germline ends. Looked up from germline, CDR1 is LNHDA and CDR2 is SQIVND (reference sequence). CDR3 bases: TGTGCCAGTAGTCGCGCTGGATATTACGAGCAGTACTTC. This gives the protein CASSRAGYYEQYF. Combining the CDR3 with reference TRBV19 and TRBJ2-7 gives the whole variable domain DGGITQSPKYLFRKEGQNVTLSCEQNLNHDAMYWYRQDPGQGLRLIYYSQIVNDFQKGDIAEGYSVSREKKESFPLTVTSAQKNPTAFYLCASSRAGYYEQYFGPGTRLTVT.

The chain employs TRBV7-8 and TRBJ1-5; tentative D call: TRBD1 (5 bases). The V and J ends lost 3 bases and 9 bases respectively, with 12 bases between them. Germline V CDR1 and CDR2: SGHVS, FQNEAQ. CDR3 length: 13 amino acids. This CDR3 is CASSLGERGPQHF. DNA of the CDR3: TGTGCCAGCAGCTTGGGGGAGCGGGGGCCCCAGCATTTT.

The gene calls are TRBV11-2 and TRBJ2-1, with TRBD2 matching 9 bases. Trimming at V came to 1 base and at J to 2 bases, leaving 3 bases not matched to a gene. The CDR3 covers 16 residues. Germline CDR1 and CDR2: SGHAT and FQNNGV. The CDR3 spells CASSLGASGAYNEQFF. The CDR3 bases are TGTGCCAGCAGCTTAGGAGCTAGCGGGGCCTACAATGAGCAGTTCTTC. Combining the CDR3 with reference TRBV11-2 and TRBJ2-1 gives the whole variable domain EAGVAQSPRYKIIEKRQSVAFWCNPISGHATLYWYQQILGQGPKLLIQFQNNGVVDDSQLPKDRFSAERLKGVDSTLKIQPAKLEDSAVYLCASSLGASGAYNEQFFGPGTRLTVL.

V is TRBV7-9 and J is TRBJ1-4; D is uncertain. Germline assignment: CDR1 SEHNR and CDR2 FQNEAQ (reference sequence). Trimming took 5 bases from V and 0 from J, leaving 7 bases between them. This CDR3 has 14 residues. CDR3 sequence reads: CASSPTTTNEKLFF. The CDR3, as DNA: TGTGCCAGCAGCCCGACTACAACTAATGAAAAACTGTTTTTT.

This clone was counted a single time. This rearrangement joins TRBV27 to TRBJ2-5; perhaps TRBD2 as D (6 bases). The V and J ends lost 2 bases and 4 bases respectively, with 17 bases between them. Germline loops: CDR1 MNHEY, CDR2 SMNVEV (reference sequence). The CDR3 spans 16 residues. The CDR3 bases are TGTGCCAGCAGTTTAGTACCCGGGGGAGGAGGAGAGACCCAGTACTTC. Translating it yields CASSLVPGGGGETQYF.

V is TRBV30 and J is TRBJ1-1; D gene unclear. Germline CDR1 GTSNPN, CDR2 SVGIG (reference sequence). Trimming left V 0 bases short and J 4 bases short, with 6 bases between. The CDR3 has 12 amino acids. CDR3 nucleotide sequence: TGTGCCTGGAGTGTCACGGGCACTGAAGCTTTCTTT. Its translation is CAWSVTGTEAFF.